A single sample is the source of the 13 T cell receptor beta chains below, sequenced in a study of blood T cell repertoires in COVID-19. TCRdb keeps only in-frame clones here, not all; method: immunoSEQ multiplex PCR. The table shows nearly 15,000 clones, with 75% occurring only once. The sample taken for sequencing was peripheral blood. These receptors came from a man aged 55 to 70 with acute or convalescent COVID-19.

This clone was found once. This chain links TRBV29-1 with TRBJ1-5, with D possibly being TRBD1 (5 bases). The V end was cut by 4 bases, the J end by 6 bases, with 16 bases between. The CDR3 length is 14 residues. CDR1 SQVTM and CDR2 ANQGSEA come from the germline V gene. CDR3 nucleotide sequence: TGCAGCGTTGTGATGGGGGTCGGGGGTCAGCCCCAGCATTTT. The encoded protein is CSVVMGVGGQPQHF.

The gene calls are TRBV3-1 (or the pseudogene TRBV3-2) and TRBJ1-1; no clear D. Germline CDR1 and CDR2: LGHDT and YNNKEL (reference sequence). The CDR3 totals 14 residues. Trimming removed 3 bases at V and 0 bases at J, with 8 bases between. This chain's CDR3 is CASSHLSVNTEAFF. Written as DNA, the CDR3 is TGTGCCAGCAGCCATCTTTCAGTGAACACTGAAGCTTTCTTT.

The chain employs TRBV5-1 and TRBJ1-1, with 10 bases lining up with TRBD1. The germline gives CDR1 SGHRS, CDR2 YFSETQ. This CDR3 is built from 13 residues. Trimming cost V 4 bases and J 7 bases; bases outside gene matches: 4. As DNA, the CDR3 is TGCGCCAGCAGCAAAGGACAGGGGGGTGAAGCTTTCTTT. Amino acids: CASSKGQGGEAFF.

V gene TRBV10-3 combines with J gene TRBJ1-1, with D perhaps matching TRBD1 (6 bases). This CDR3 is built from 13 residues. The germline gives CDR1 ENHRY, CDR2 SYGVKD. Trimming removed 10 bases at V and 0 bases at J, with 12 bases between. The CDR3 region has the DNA TGTGCCACAGGGGACAAAATGAACACTGAAGCTTTCTTT. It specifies CATGDKMNTEAFF.

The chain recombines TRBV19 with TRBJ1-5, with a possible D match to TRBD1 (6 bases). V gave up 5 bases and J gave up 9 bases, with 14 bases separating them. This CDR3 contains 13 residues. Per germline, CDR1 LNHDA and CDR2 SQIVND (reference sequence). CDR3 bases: TGTGCCAGTAGTGGTCCCGGGACATTGCCCCAGCATTTT. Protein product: CASSGPGTLPQHF.

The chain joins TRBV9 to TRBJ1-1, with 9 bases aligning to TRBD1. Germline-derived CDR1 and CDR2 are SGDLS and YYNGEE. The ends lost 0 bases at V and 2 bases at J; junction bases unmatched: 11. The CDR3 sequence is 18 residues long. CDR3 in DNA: TGTGCCAGCAGCGTAGCTACGGGGGACAGGGCAGGAAACACTGAAGCTTTCTTT. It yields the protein CASSVATGDRAGNTEAFF.

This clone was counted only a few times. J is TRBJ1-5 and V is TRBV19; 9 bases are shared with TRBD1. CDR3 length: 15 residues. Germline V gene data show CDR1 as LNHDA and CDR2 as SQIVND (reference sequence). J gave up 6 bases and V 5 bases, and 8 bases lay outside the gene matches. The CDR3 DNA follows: TGTGCCAGTAGTGAGGACAGGGGAAGTGGTCAGCCCCAGCATTTT. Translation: CASSEDRGSGQPQHF. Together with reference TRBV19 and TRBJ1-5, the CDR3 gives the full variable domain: DGGITQSPKYLFRKEGQNVTLSCEQNLNHDAMYWYRQDPGQGLRLIYYSQIVNDFQKGDIAEGYSVSREKKESFPLTVTSAQKNPTAFYLCASSEDRGSGQPQHFGDGTRLSIL.

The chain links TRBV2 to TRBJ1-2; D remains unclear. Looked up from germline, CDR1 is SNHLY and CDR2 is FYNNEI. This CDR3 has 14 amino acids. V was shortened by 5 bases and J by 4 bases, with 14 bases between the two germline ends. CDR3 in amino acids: CASSTALLAYGYTF. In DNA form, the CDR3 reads TGTGCCAGCAGTACAGCTCTCCTGGCCTATGGCTACACCTTC. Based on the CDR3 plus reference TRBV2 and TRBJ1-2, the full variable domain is EPEVTQTPSHQVTQMGQEVILRCVPISNHLYFYWYRQILGQKVEFLVSFYNNEISEKSEIFDDQFSVERPDGSNFTLKIRSTKLEDSAMYFCASSTALLAYGYTFGSGTRLTVV.

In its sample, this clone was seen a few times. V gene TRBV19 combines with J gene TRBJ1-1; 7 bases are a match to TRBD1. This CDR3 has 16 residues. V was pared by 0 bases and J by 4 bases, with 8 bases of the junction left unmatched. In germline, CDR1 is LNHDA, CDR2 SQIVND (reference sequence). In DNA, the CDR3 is TGTGCCAGTAGTATAGACTACAGGGGCCGTGGCACTGAAGCTTTCTTT. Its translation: CASSIDYRGRGTEAFF.

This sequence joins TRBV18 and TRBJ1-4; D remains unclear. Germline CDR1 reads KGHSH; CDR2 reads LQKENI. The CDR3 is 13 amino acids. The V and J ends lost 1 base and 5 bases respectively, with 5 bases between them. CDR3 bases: TGTGCCAGCTCACCACAGACAAATGAAAAACTGTTTTTT. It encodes CASSPQTNEKLFF. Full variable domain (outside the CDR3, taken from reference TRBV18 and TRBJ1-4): NAGVMQNPRHLVRRRGQEARLRCSPMKGHSHVYWYRQLPEEGLKFMVYLQKENIIDESGMPKERFSAEFPKEGPSILRIQQVVRGDSAAYFCASSPQTNEKLFFGSGTQLSVL.

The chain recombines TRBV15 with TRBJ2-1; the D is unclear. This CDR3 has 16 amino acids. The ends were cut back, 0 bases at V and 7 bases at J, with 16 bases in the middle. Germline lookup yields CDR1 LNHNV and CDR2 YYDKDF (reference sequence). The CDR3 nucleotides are TGTGCCACCAGCAGAGATAGTTTTCCTACTGGTAATGAGCAGTTCTTC. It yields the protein CATSRDSFPTGNEQFF.

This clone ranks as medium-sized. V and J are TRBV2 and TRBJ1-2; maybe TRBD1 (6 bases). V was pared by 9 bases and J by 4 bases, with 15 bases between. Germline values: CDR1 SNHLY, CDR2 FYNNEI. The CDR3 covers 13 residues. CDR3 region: CARQKTGGYGYTF. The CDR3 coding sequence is TGTGCCAGACAAAAGACAGGTGGCTATGGCTACACCTTC.

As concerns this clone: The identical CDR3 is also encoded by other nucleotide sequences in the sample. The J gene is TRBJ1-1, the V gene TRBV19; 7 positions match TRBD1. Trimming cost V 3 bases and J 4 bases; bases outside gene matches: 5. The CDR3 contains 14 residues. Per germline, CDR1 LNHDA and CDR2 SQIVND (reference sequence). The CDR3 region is CASSIQSGGTEAFF. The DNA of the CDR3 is TGTGCCAGTAGTATTCAGTCAGGGGGCACTGAAGCTTTCTTT.